What follows describes a single T cell receptor (beta chain). The clone's antigen remains unknown. Base-call qualities are not available, and no considerably larger clone is one nucleotide away. The CDR3, from cysteine to phenylalanine, totals 12 residues. The entry retains the CDR3 DNA only, 36 bases that are in frame from base 1. V sheds 2 bases and J sheds 7 bases, leaving 9 bases between their ends. As encoded in the germline V gene, CDR1 is SQVTM while CDR2 is ANQGSEA. Libraries were made using the immunoSEQ multiplex PCR assay. The multiplex PCR relied on a mix of 60 forward primers for TCR Vbeta segments and 13 reverse primers for TCR Jbeta segments. The CDR3 region of rearranged TCR beta genes was amplified from genomic DNA with a multiplex PCR assay. Amplified TCR beta libraries were sequenced as 87-base-pair reads on the Illumina HiSeq System. On the study's bioinformatics: In a later analysis, some 80 million unique TCR beta chains were counted across the approximately 640 repertoires, and about 9.9 million of these chains were shared by at least two donors. To remove PCR and sequencing errors, raw reads were error-corrected and collapsed into unique sequences using a nearest-neighbor algorithm that merged closely related sequences. V, D and J gene segments were assigned by aligning CDR3 sequences to IMGT reference sequences. Each retained sequence needed at least a six-nucleotide match to both a V gene segment and a J gene segment. A rearrangement was called productive if the CDR3 had no stop codons and remained in frame with V and J, and every other rearrangement was called non-productive. Following IMGT convention, CDR3 was defined as the stretch from the second conserved V-encoded cysteine to the conserved J-encoded phenylalanine. Sequences without an unambiguous match to a single V gene segment were excluded from the earlier analysis of about 600 of the donors. In an earlier analysis of approximately 560 of the donors, a V segment was called functional when productive rearrangements were above 56.7%, and segregating when the standard deviation between donors exceeded 5%. A statistical classification framework was built to diagnose cytomegalovirus status from the catalog of TCR beta chain sequences. In a later analysis, TCR nucleotide sequences were compared against IMGT/GENE-DB human TR gene sequences so that V and J genes could be assigned. A later analysis assigned CDR3 sequences and most-parsimonious VDJ recombination scenarios with the TCRdist pipeline. In a later analysis, every TCR beta chain was defined by the combination of its CDR3 amino acid sequence and its V-gene family, and reads without a unique V-gene family were dropped. In a later analysis, some 600 highly shared, low-generation-probability nucleotide sequences were removed to address suspected cross-contamination and a sequencing artifact. For each public chain, a later analysis derived a clonal expansion index from normalized ranks of inferred template counts within each repertoire. In a later analysis, generation probabilities were computed with a VDJ recombination model fitted to out-of-frame rearrangements, and the resulting probabilities were checked against IGoR. In a later analysis, TCR-TCR, TCR-HLA and TCR-CMV co-occurrence was scored with hypergeometric tests, and a repertoire-size bias correction was applied to TCR pairs. False discovery rates were estimated in a later analysis by permuting HLA or CMV assignments 20 times. In a later analysis, co-occurring TCRs were grouped with DBSCAN, and TCRdist sequence similarity was added when clustering was performed within HLA-allele-positive subsets. For co-occurrence clustering, repertoires with fewer than 30,000 or more than 120,000 public chains were excluded, along with roughly 5 repertoires with anomalous nucleotide sharing. The clones in this table, taken by TCRdb from immuneACCESS, are in-frame only. Not every clone is retained; where verified, under half of the shortfall comes from an unresolved V gene, and the cause of the rest is unknown. The V and J calls and the clone size are those of that table, but D and trimming were determined from the DNA. The sample yields under 200,000 clones; roughly four fifths were counted once. Approximately 2.2% of the sample goes to the ten largest clones.

In total, 630 or so healthy bone marrow donors made up the cohort. At the time of sampling, every cohort member was nominally healthy, though immune exposures that went unrecorded were likely present. The donor tested CMV seropositive, placing the donor among the roughly 270 seropositive members of the cohort. A peripheral blood sample was provided by each donor, and peripheral blood mononuclear cells were used for TCR beta sequencing. Genomic DNA extraction from the blood cell samples was performed with the Qiagen DNeasy Blood Extraction Kit. This specimen comes from a study of cytomegalovirus exposure and HLA in healthy donors (dated by TCRdb to 2016 to 2017). General notes on the study: In an earlier analysis of 550 to 750 of the donors, about 260 Gb of sequence data and 90 million to 120 million unique TCR beta sequences from roughly 200 million T cells were reported. Donor age, sex, ethnicity and CMV serostatus were compiled together with the repertoire data. All discovery cohort repertoires had been generated using a single sequencing platform. Among the roughly 390 genotyped donors, approximately 82% belonged to the genetic ancestry cluster associated with self-reported Caucasian donors. Roughly five DR-DQ haplotypes were treated as single units for association and clustering because of strong linkage in the cohort. To study patterns of TCR occurrence, a later analysis re-analyzed previously published TCR beta repertoires from 666 donors and added high-resolution HLA genotyping. To predict cytomegalovirus infection status, the study brought together high-throughput TCR immunosequencing, statistical association of individual TCRs with disease status, and machine learning. A later genetic analysis used genome-wide SNP genotypes for 398 of the 666 donors, treating that subset as a discovery cohort. Typing coverage varied by locus: roughly 629-640 donors for A, B, C, DRB1 and DQB1; roughly 500 for DQA1; some 610 for DPA1; approximately 470 for DPB1. In the later analysis, no new phenotypic data were used to find candidate immune exposures; instead, reliance was placed on TCR beta sequences and their occurrence across donors. Using immunosequencing, the study profiled T cell repertoires from some 670 subjects and related those repertoires to cytomegalovirus serostatus. On average, roughly 250,000 unique TCR beta nucleotide sequences were sequenced per donor among 398 genotyped donors of the cohort, with 15% to 20% of those sequences being non-productive. In an earlier analysis of roughly 580 of the donors, high-throughput TCR beta sequencing was used to judge whether each TCR beta V gene segment behaved as functional or pseudogenic. The aim of the study was to test whether cataloging public T cell receptors could identify signatures of past pathogen exposure. An early release that covered roughly 600 HLA-typed donors contained approximately 300 gigabases of sequencing data and about 84 million unique TCR sequences. In addition to the first cohort of 666 subjects, a separate validation cohort of about 120 different subjects was used. Both class I and class II loci were covered by HLA typing, at four-digit resolution. The study at large found these results: Because HLA typing was unavailable for some donors at each locus, only the typed subset was used in association tests. In this cohort, only TCR beta chains were sequenced, and detectable features were limited by the absence of alpha or paired-chain data. Cytomegalovirus status was reported to be diagnosed by the classifier with high specificity and sensitivity in both the original and validation cohorts. V-gene and J-gene trimming of TCR beta chains was associated with a missense DCLRE1C variant in a later genetic analysis, and the association was replicated in an independent cohort. A later analysis associated 15,000 or so TCR beta sequences with specific HLA alleles at a false discovery rate of 0.05. A further reported finding was that TCR beta sequences accurately predicted the HLA-A and HLA-B alleles for most subjects in the first cohort. In vitro tests confirmed that a few of the cytomegalovirus-associated TCR beta chains recognize cytomegalovirus antigens. Most TCR sequences were seen in very few donors, while some public TCRs were found in many individuals. Some IMGT-functional V segments, including TRBV6-2 and TRBV6-3, could not be distinguished by the 87-base-pair reads and were therefore excluded. In a later analysis, most CMV-associated TCR beta chains were found to appear HLA-restricted, with HLA associations seemingly driven largely by CMV exposure. The presence/absence analyses assumed that sequencing depth was roughly uniform across donors, and that assumption may not be true. For the cohort, immune exposure information was limited to CMV serostatus. The authors suggested that the approach could potentially be generalized to other disease states and immunological phenotypes. A cluster of highly shared sequence variants was judged likely to be a technical artifact of the sequencing pipeline. Some 16 rarely observed V segments, including chromosome 9 orphons, were excluded from the earlier analysis of almost 600 of the donors because counts were too low. A total of 150 to 200 TCR beta chains were listed by the study as associated with cytomegalovirus. According to a later analysis, TCR association rates differed among HLA loci, with DRB1 alleles showing the most associated TCRs and HLA-C alleles showing the fewest. In a later analysis, HLA-associated TCR beta chains showed more clonal expansion and lower generation probabilities than non-associated chains that were equally common. Correlated functional status among segregating V segments might be attributable to linkage disequilibrium, but an unknown experimental factor could not be ruled out. Strong co-occurrence of HLA alleles, especially DR and DQ, made assigning TCR associations to individual alleles difficult. An earlier analysis of 450 to 750 of the donors showed that most TCR beta V segments appeared in productive rearrangements either about 87% or about 30% of the time, which broadly matched IMGT annotations. Several of the top co-occurrence clusters appeared to be linked to parvovirus B19, influenza, CMV and Epstein-Barr virus, according to a later analysis. Compared with the 666-donor mean, donors in an Asian-associated ancestry cluster had fewer N-insertions in productive TCRs, according to a later genetic analysis.

This clonotype originated in a woman aged 30 to 39 in good health and CMV-seropositive. What was sequenced was PBMCs. The chain links TRBV29-1 with TRBJ2-1, with TRBD2 perhaps the D gene, on 5 matching bases. The CDR3 region has the sequence CSVELRDNEQFF. The DNA sequence follows: TGCAGCGTTGAACTTCGGGATAATGAGCAGTTCTTC.